The rows below give T cell receptor beta chains drawn from one sample of a study of blood T cells in healthy people across ages. TCRdb used MiXCR to reprocess the 5' RACE reads, holding one entry per CDR3 protein. The sample carries 2 million or so distinct CDR3 sequences, roughly 49% recorded once. The specimen sequenced was blood. Receptors were obtained from a middle-aged woman in good health. Both conserved end residues are part of each CDR3. A D gene is named only where the DNA matches it firmly. Not every row has a clone size; where given, it reads once, few, many or a size class.

-,TRBV28,TRBJ1-2,-,TGTGCCAGCACCTCGAGGGGATATGGCTACACCTTC,CASTSRGYGYTF
-,TRBV24-1,TRBJ1-2,-,TGTGCCACCAGTGACCACCGACAGAACTATGGCTACACCTTC,CATSDHRQNYGYTF
-,TRBV11-2,TRBJ2-6,-,TGTGCCAGCAGCTTAGAAGGGCGTGCTGGGGCCAACGTCCTGACTTTC,CASSLEGRAGANVLTF
TRBD1,TRBV5-6,TRBJ2-1,-,TGTGCCAGCAGCGGAGGCGACAGGGGAGTTTGGAATGAGCAGTTCTTC,CASSGGDRGVWNEQFF
-,TRBV25-1,TRBJ2-5,few,TGTGCCAGCAGTGAATACTCTCGAAGGATCCAAGAGACCCAGTACTTC,CASSEYSRRIQETQYF
TRBD2,TRBV20-1,TRBJ2-3,many,TGCAGTGCTGCGGGACTAGCGGGGGGCACAGATACGCAGTATTTT,CSAAGLAGGTDTQYF
-,TRBV5-5,TRBJ2-4,-,TGTGCCAGCAGCTTGGCGATAGGACAGGGACTATTAGCCAAAAACATTCAGTACTTC,CASSLAIGQGLLAKNIQYF
TRBD2,TRBV7-2,TRBJ2-3,-,TGTGCCAGCAGCTTAGTGGGCCTAGCGGGGAACACAGATACGCAGTATTTT,CASSLVGLAGNTDTQYF
-,TRBV20-1,TRBJ1-4,-,TGCAGTGCTAGGGAGGGCGAAGAAAAACTGTTTTTT,CSAREGEEKLFF
-,TRBV5-1,TRBJ2-3,-,TGCGCCAGCAGTACGACAGGGAGGGGCACAGATACGCAGTATTTT,CASSTTGRGTDTQYF
-,TRBV10-2,TRBJ2-5,few,TGCGCCAGCAGTGATTCGTCCCATCTAGGGCCCGGAGAGACCCAGTACTTC,CASSDSSHLGPGETQYF
-,TRBV27,TRBJ2-3,-,TGTGCCAGCAGTTTAATATCCAGCGGCGGGGATACGCAGTATTTT,CASSLISSGGDTQYF
TRBD1,TRBV7-9,TRBJ2-7,few,TGTGCCAGCAGCTTACCCACAGGGGTCTACGAGCAGTACTTC,CASSLPTGVYEQYF
-,TRBV28,TRBJ1-2,-,TGTGCCAGCAGTTTATCACAAAACAGGAACTATGGCTACACCTTC,CASSLSQNRNYGYTF
-,TRBV6-5,TRBJ1-5,once,TGTGCCGGCAGTGGATCAGGAGGGAATCAGCCCCAGCATTTT,CAGSGSGGNQPQHF
TRBD2,TRBV28,TRBJ2-1,-,TGTGCCAGCAGACTAGCGGTCTCCTACAGTGAGCAGTTCTTC,CASRLAVSYSEQFF
TRBD2,TRBV6-5,TRBJ2-5,once,TGTGCCGGAAGTAACTCGGGGGGGACCCAGTACTTC,CAGSNSGGTQYF
TRBD1,TRBV4-3,TRBJ2-3,-,TGCGCCAGCAGCCAAGGAGAAGACAGGGCCCCAGATACGCAGTATTTT,CASSQGEDRAPDTQYF
TRBD1,TRBV20-1,TRBJ2-5,many,TGCAGTGGTAAGGGACAGGGTGAAAGAGAGACCCAGTACTTC,CSGKGQGERETQYF
-,TRBV6-5,TRBJ2-3,few,TGTGCCAGCGGCCCCCACAGGAGCGGCACAGATACGCAGTATTTT,CASGPHRSGTDTQYF
-,TRBV5-1,TRBJ1-1,-,TGCGCCAGCAGCTTGGATGGGGGGGTCGGGATGAACACTGAAGCTTTCTTT,CASSLDGGVGMNTEAFF
TRBD2,TRBV6-5,TRBJ2-5,-,TGTGCCACTCGGGGGGAGAGGGAGACCCAGTACTTC,CATRGERETQYF
TRBD2,TRBV15,TRBJ2-1,-,TGTGCCACCAGCAGACTAGCGGGGGCACTTTACAATGAGCAGTTCTTC,CATSRLAGALYNEQFF
-,TRBV20-1,TRBJ2-5,few,TGCAGTGCTAGAGAAGGAGGGAAAGAGACCCAGTACTTC,CSAREGGKETQYF
TRBD1,TRBV12-3/TRBV12-4,TRBJ2-1,-,TGTGCCAGCACTCCCCTTGGGACAGGGATCGAAAGCTCCTACAATGAGCAGTTCTTC,CASTPLGTGIESSYNEQFF
TRBD1,TRBV10-3,TRBJ2-7,-,TGTGCCATCACGGGACAGGGGTCATACGAGCAGTACTTC,CAITGQGSYEQYF
-,TRBV4-2,TRBJ2-3,-,TGTGCCAGCAGCGTCCGGCTAGCGCACACAGATACGCAGTATTTT,CASSVRLAHTDTQYF
-,TRBV20-1,TRBJ1-1,-,TGCAGTAACGGAAATTTGGGCACTGAAGCTTTCTTT,CSNGNLGTEAFF
-,TRBV9,TRBJ2-5,-,TGTGCCAGCAGCGCGGGACGGACACAAGAGACCCAGTACTTC,CASSAGRTQETQYF
TRBD1,TRBV5-1,TRBJ1-6,-,TGCGCCAGCAGCCTAAAACAGGGGGCGCAAAGTTCACCCCTCCACTTT,CASSLKQGAQSSPLHF
TRBD1,TRBV27,TRBJ2-5,few,TGTGCCAGCAGTCTCCACCCTCGACAGGGGCCGAAAGAGACCCAGTACTTC,CASSLHPRQGPKETQYF
TRBD2,TRBV7-2,TRBJ2-7,few,TGTGCCAGCAGCTCATACCTTGGGAGGGCTGCCTACGAGCAGTACTTC,CASSSYLGRAAYEQYF
-,TRBV7-3,TRBJ2-1,-,TGTGCCAGCAGCCGGGCGGCCTACAATGAGCAGTTCTTC,CASSRAAYNEQFF
TRBD2,TRBV10-3,TRBJ2-5,-,TGTGCCATCAGTGAGGCGGGGGTGCCGGGAGAGACCCAGTACTTC,CAISEAGVPGETQYF
-,TRBV5-1,TRBJ2-1,-,TGCGCCAGCAGCTTGAAACGACAGATAGCCTACAATGAGCAGTTCTTC,CASSLKRQIAYNEQFF
TRBD1,TRBV7-2,TRBJ2-3,few,TGTGCCAGCAGCTTAGCAGGGGGCAGAAGCACAGATACGCAGTATTTT,CASSLAGGRSTDTQYF
TRBD1,TRBV6-5,TRBJ2-7,few,TGTGCCAGCAGTTACTCGGGACAGGCGAGCTCCTACGAGCAGTACTTC,CASSYSGQASSYEQYF
-,TRBV29-1,TRBJ2-5,-,TGCAGCGTTGACGATAGATCGGAGACCCAGTACTTC,CSVDDRSETQYF
-,TRBV6-5,TRBJ1-2,-,TGTGCCAGCAGCAAAACCTTAGCGGCGGGGCATGGCTGCACCTTC,CASSKTLAAGHGCTF
-,TRBV5-1,TRBJ2-7,few,TGCGCCAGCAGTCTGGGGGCGGGGACCGTCTACGAGCAGTACTTC,CASSLGAGTVYEQYF
-,TRBV4-3,TRBJ2-7,-,TGCGCCAGCAGCCAAGATGCAGGGGTGGACGAGCAGTACTTC,CASSQDAGVDEQYF
-,TRBV6-5,TRBJ2-1,-,TGTGCCAGCAGTTACGTTCAGGGTTCGAATGAGCAGTTCTTC,CASSYVQGSNEQFF
-,TRBV27,TRBJ2-7,few,TGTGCCAGCAGTTCCACAGGGTCATTTTCCTACGAGCAGTACTTC,CASSSTGSFSYEQYF
-,TRBV2,TRBJ2-1,once,TGTGCCAGCATCGACAGGAATGAGCAGTTCTTC,CASIDRNEQFF
-,TRBV6-6,TRBJ1-2,few,TGTGCCAGCAGTTACCCTAGGGCCGGGGACTATGGCTACACCTTC,CASSYPRAGDYGYTF
-,TRBV21-1,TRBJ1-5,-,TGTGCCAGCAGCCGAGGGTCAGACAGGGGGTTTTTGTTAGACAATCGGCCCCAGCATTTT,CASSRGSDRGFLLDNRPQHF
-,TRBV20-1,TRBJ1-2,-,TGCAGTGTCGCCCGAACCGACAGAAACTATGGCTACACCTTC,CSVARTDRNYGYTF
-,TRBV19,TRBJ2-7,-,TGTGCCAGTAGTGTCGTGACGGGTTCCTCCTACGAGCAGTACTTC,CASSVVTGSSYEQYF
-,TRBV24-1,TRBJ2-3,-,TGTGCCACCAGTGATTTGGGGGGGCGGGAGGATACGCAGTATTTT,CATSDLGGREDTQYF
TRBD1,TRBV5-1,TRBJ1-4,few,TGCGCCAGCAGCTTGGGGACCGGGACAGCTAATGAAAAACTGTTTTTT,CASSLGTGTANEKLFF
-,TRBV28,TRBJ2-7,-,TGTACCAGCAGTTCAATTGAGACAGAAACCTACGAGCAGTACTTC,CTSSSIETETYEQYF
-,TRBV28,TRBJ1-2,-,TGTGCCAGCAGGGGCGCGGCGGAGTCGGACTATGGCTACACCTTC,CASRGAAESDYGYTF